Each of the 25 T cell receptor beta chains below was sequenced from the same sample in a study of T cell responses to AZD1222 COVID-19 vaccine. Here immunoSEQ multiplex PCR was the method, and the copy in TCRdb shows in-frame clones only, minus some. The sample includes roughly 140,000 clones, more than 75% seen only once; the top ten take around 3.1%. This specimen was peripheral blood, taken 28 days after the second AZD1222 dose. Receptors were obtained from an adult who received the AZD1222 COVID-19 vaccine.

V and J are TRBV28 and TRBJ1-2; D is unclear. In germline, CDR1 is MDHEN, CDR2 SYDVKM. The V and J ends lost 2 bases and 0 bases respectively, with 19 bases between them. CDR3 length: 18 amino acids. This CDR3 is CASSLMFGQPLANYGYTF. The CDR3 nucleotides are TGTGCCAGCAGTTTAATGTTCGGGCAGCCCTTAGCTAACTATGGCTACACCTTC.

CDR3 bases: TGTGCCAGCAGCCCCCCGGGACTCGGAGGAACAGATACGCAGTATTTT. It yields the protein CASSPPGLGGTDTQYF. The chain recombines TRBV3-1 (or the pseudogene TRBV3-2) with TRBJ2-3; a weak D match, TRBD2 (6 bases). V lost 4 bases, J lost 3 bases, and 17 bases lay in between. From germline, CDR1 is LGHDT and CDR2 YNNKEL (reference sequence). The CDR3 spans 16 residues.

The chain combines TRBV6-5 with TRBJ1-2; perhaps TRBD1 as D (5 bases). Germline-derived CDR1 and CDR2 are MNHEY and SVGAGI. Trimming removed 6 bases from V and 4 bases from J, with 12 bases in between. The length of the CDR3 is 13 residues. Here the CDR3 reads CASRPGLGYGYTF. The CDR3 DNA follows: TGTGCCAGCAGACCAGGGCTGGGCTATGGCTACACCTTC.

In this sample, this clone turned up once. This chain uses TRBV19 with TRBJ1-2; a weak D match, TRBD1 (5 bases). Between the trimmed V and J ends, which lost 7 bases and 14 bases, there was a span of 8 bases. Germline V lookup: CDR1 LNHDA, CDR2 SQIVND (reference sequence). The CDR3 loop spans 8 amino acids. Written as DNA, the CDR3 is TGTGCCAGTAATGGGGGAACCTTC. Amino acid sequence: CASNGGTF.

This clone was counted only a few times. The CDR3 spells CASTTQAGQPQHF. The DNA for the CDR3 is TGTGCCAGCACCACACAGGCGGGGCAGCCCCAGCATTTT. The chain joins TRBV6-5 to TRBJ1-5, with a possible D match to TRBD1 (5 bases). The germline CDR1 and CDR2 sequences are MNHEY and SVGAGI. Between the trimmed V and J ends, which lost 7 bases and 7 bases, there was a span of 14 bases. The CDR3 is 13 residues long.

CDR3 sequence (DNA): TGTGCCAGCCAGACTAGCGGGGGATACACCGGGGAGCTGTTTTTT. Protein: CASQTSGGYTGELFF. The chain is built from TRBV6-6 and TRBJ2-2; 12 bases are a match to TRBD2. After removal of 8 bases from V and 3 bases from J, the junction contained 4 bases not matched to a gene. The length of the CDR3 is 15 residues. CDR1 and CDR2 from the germline V gene are MNHNY and SVGAGI (reference sequence).

In this sample, this clone turned up once. The chain has TRBV28 and TRBJ2-3, with 8 bases that match TRBD2. The CDR3 is 17 residues long. The germline gives CDR1 MDHEN, CDR2 SYDVKM. J was trimmed by 0 bases and V by 0 bases; bases with no gene match: 5. CDR3 protein: CASSLWRRGVSTDTQYF. Written as DNA, the CDR3 is TGTGCCAGCAGTTTATGGAGGCGGGGGGTCAGCACAGATACGCAGTATTTT.

CDR3 DNA sequence: TGTGCCGGGGACAGGGGGTTGAACACTGAAGCTTTCTTT. It is translated as CAGDRGLNTEAFF. The chain joins TRBV7-9 to TRBJ1-1, with 11 bases that match TRBD1. V shed 11 bases and J 0 bases; nucleotides not matched to a gene: 2. Germline V gene data show CDR1 as SEHNR and CDR2 as FQNEAQ (reference sequence). CDR3 length: 13 residues.

This chain joins TRBV6-5 and TRBJ1-5; D is perhaps TRBD1 (5 bases). This CDR3 is 13 amino acids long. V was cut by 6 bases and J by 5 bases, with 11 bases left in between. Germline CDR1 is MNHEY and CDR2 is SVGAGI. In DNA, the CDR3 is TGTGCCAGCAGCGTAGACAGCTATCAGCCCCAGCATTTT. This encodes CASSVDSYQPQHF.

The V and J genes are TRBV24-1 and TRBJ2-3; D remains unclear. Between the trimmed V and J ends, which lost 7 bases and 0 bases, there was a span of 16 bases. There are 16 residues in the CDR3. The germline gives CDR1 KGHDR, CDR2 SFDVKD. The CDR3 DNA sequence: TGTGCCACCAGCCGTTTCGGTTGGGCTAGCACAGATACGCAGTATTTT. Residues: CATSRFGWASTDTQYF.

This clone was detected only once. The chain employs TRBV15 and TRBJ2-5; 8 bases match TRBD1. Germline CDR1 LNHNV, CDR2 YYDKDF (reference sequence). The CDR3 consists of 14 residues. Trimming at V came to 0 bases and at J to 5 bases, leaving 2 bases not matched to a gene. DNA for the CDR3: TGTGCCACCAGCAGAGACAGGGGGCTTGAGACCCAGTACTTC. Protein: CATSRDRGLETQYF.

This sequence joins TRBV30 and TRBJ1-2; unclear D gene. CDR1 is GTSNPN, CDR2 SVGIG, per germline (reference sequence). The CDR3 totals 12 residues. Trimming pared 3 bases from V and 3 bases from J, leaving 8 bases between. This CDR3 is CAWSGRYYGYTF. DNA of the CDR3: TGTGCCTGGAGCGGCAGATACTATGGCTACACCTTC.

The chain combines TRBV13 with TRBJ2-1; D ambiguous. V was cut by 0 bases and J by 5 bases, with 11 bases left in between. The germline V gene has CDR1 PRHDT and CDR2 FYEKMQ (reference sequence). The CDR3 loop spans 15 amino acids. The CDR3 protein is CASSLGGRKDNEQFF. CDR3 in DNA: TGTGCCAGCAGCTTAGGAGGTCGGAAGGACAATGAGCAGTTCTTC.

CDR3 region: CASSQNTGDQETQYF. CDR3 sequence (DNA): TGCGCCAGCAGCCAAAATACAGGGGACCAAGAGACCCAGTACTTC. The rearrangement links TRBV4-3 to TRBJ2-5; TRBD1 agrees at 7 bases. The CDR3 is 15 residues long. From germline, CDR1 is LGHNA and CDR2 YSLEER. V shed 2 bases, J shed 0 bases, and the junction held 3 bases outside the gene matches.

V usage is TRBV24-1 and J usage is TRBJ2-1, with 8 bases aligning to TRBD1. Per the germline V gene, CDR1 is KGHDR and CDR2 is SFDVKD. The CDR3 length is 16 residues. Germline trimming cut 4 bases from V and 6 bases from J; bases unmatched to any gene: 10. CDR3 coding DNA: TGTGCCACCAGTGACCCCACGGGACAGGCCATCAATGAGCAGTTCTTC. Encoded protein: CATSDPTGQAINEQFF.

The V gene is TRBV7-3, the J gene TRBJ1-2; the D is unclear. V was clipped by 0 bases and J by 8 bases, with 19 bases between them. Germline values: CDR1 SGHTA, CDR2 FQGTGA. The CDR3 is made up of 16 amino acids. The CDR3 sequence: CASSLTSSVTAQGYTF. The CDR3 DNA reads as TGTGCCAGCAGCTTAACAAGTAGTGTCACAGCTCAAGGCTACACCTTC.

This clone occurred once. This chain links TRBV10-3 with TRBJ1-3; 7 bases match TRBD1. The junction had 6 bases not matched to a gene; V was cut back by 7 bases and J by 6 bases. Germline CDR1 reads ENHRY; CDR2 reads SYGVKD. This CDR3 spans 13 amino acids. CDR3: CAITGGFENTIYF. The CDR3 DNA sequence: TGTGCCATCACAGGGGGTTTTGAAAACACCATATATTTT.

The chain uses TRBV5-1 and TRBJ1-5, with 8 nucleotides matching TRBD1. V dropped 4 bases and J dropped 6; count of bases not matched to a gene: 6. CDR1 and CDR2 from the germline V gene are SGHRS and YFSETQ. The CDR3 consists of 14 residues. CDR3 region: CASSRTGGAQPQHF. CDR3 DNA: TGCGCCAGCAGCCGCACAGGGGGTGCTCAGCCCCAGCATTTT.

The CDR3 protein is CASSHGGGQETQYF. In nucleotides, the CDR3 is TGTGCCAGCAGCCACGGGGGTGGGCAAGAGACCCAGTACTTC. The chain combines TRBV7-3 with TRBJ2-5; a weak D match, TRBD2 (6 bases). In germline, CDR1 is SGHTA, CDR2 FQGTGA. V was shortened by 5 bases and J by 2 bases, with 12 bases between the two germline ends. The CDR3 loop spans 14 amino acids.

The chain uses TRBV20-1 and TRBJ2-7; D is unclear. Trimming took 3 bases from V and 4 from J, leaving 13 bases between them. The CDR3 runs 13 residues. CDR1 DFQATT and CDR2 SNEGSKA come from the germline V gene (reference sequence). CDR3 in amino acids: CSASQVNGYEQYF. CDR3 nucleotides: TGCAGTGCTAGTCAGGTTAACGGGTACGAGCAGTACTTC.

This chain links TRBV27 with TRBJ1-6; no reliable D call. The V gene lost 6 bases and the J gene lost 9 bases, with 9 bases spanning the gap. The CDR3 consists of 12 residues. Germline CDR1 is MNHEY and CDR2 is SMNVEV (reference sequence). The DNA for the CDR3 is TGTGCCAGCAGACGAGTGGGTTCACCCCTCCACTTT. It specifies CASRRVGSPLHF.

J is TRBJ2-5 and V is TRBV5-1, with D perhaps being TRBD1 or TRBD2 (5 bases each). Germline lookup yields CDR1 SGHRS and CDR2 YFSETQ. This CDR3 contains 13 residues. V lost 4 bases and J 6 bases, leaving 13 bases between the germline ends. CDR3 sequence reads: CASSPGGQQTQYF. The CDR3 DNA reads as TGCGCCAGCAGCCCTGGGGGTCAGCAGACCCAGTACTTC.

This clone appeared once. The V and J genes are TRBV29-1 and TRBJ2-7; no clear D. The ends were cut back, 5 bases at V and 0 bases at J, with 14 bases in the middle. The CDR3 runs 14 residues. Germline V gene lookup returns CDR1 SQVTM and CDR2 ANQGSEA. The CDR3 region is CSVFMRYSSYEQYF. The CDR3 DNA follows: TGCAGCGTTTTCATGAGATACTCCTCCTACGAGCAGTACTTC.

The V gene is TRBV12-3 or TRBV12-4, the J gene TRBJ2-7, with a weak D call TRBD2 (5 bases). Trimming took off 8 bases at V and 10 bases at J, with 15 bases between the two ends. The CDR3 loop spans 11 amino acids. The CDR3 DNA follows: TGTGCCAGCGGCGAGCGGTTCAGCCAGTACTTC. This sequence encodes CASGERFSQYF.

The rearrangement uses TRBV7-3 and TRBJ2-7; D not resolved. This CDR3 region has 13 residues. CDR1 is SGHTA and CDR2 is FQGTGA in the germline V gene. The ends were cut back, 8 bases at V and 3 bases at J, with 14 bases in the middle. The CDR3: CASCVSPCYEQYF. For the CDR3, the DNA is TGTGCCAGCTGTGTTAGCCCTTGCTACGAGCAGTACTTC.